The clone carrying this T cell receptor beta chain was counted between two and nine times. Antigen unknown. The sample originates from a study of identical twins. The study's findings and limits: Twin pairs' shared out-of-frame alpha sequences were enriched in low generation probability. Twins' excess sharing was less marked for out-of-frame beta sequences.

TCRdb independently ran MiXCR on the 5' RACE reads; one entry per CDR3 protein. The table shows approximately 500,000 distinct CDR3 sequences, with around 15% occurring only once. The CDR3 spans 11 residues. Trimming shortened V by 5 bases and J by 1 base, and 5 bases separated the two germline ends. Germline V gene sequence: CDR1 DFQATT, CDR2 SNEGSKA (reference sequence). The data were also submitted as part of a second study, on yellow fever vaccine responses in identical twins. As reported in that work: Twins' vaccine T cell response reportedly seemed partly convergent, partly personalized.

Sequenced input: CD4+ T cells sorted from blood. This TCR came from a woman aged 18-29 years in good health. The rearrangement joins TRBV20-1 to TRBJ1-2; D gene ambiguous. For the CDR3, the DNA is TGCAGTGCTTTCAATAACTATGGCTACACCTTC. This translates into CSAFNNYGYTF.